Below are 23 T cell receptor beta chains sequenced from a single sample in a study of cytomegalovirus exposure and HLA in healthy donors. The PCR had 60 Vbeta and 13 Jbeta primers. The data were produced by immunoSEQ multiplex PCR, yet TCRdb's version contains in-frame clones alone and is incomplete. In all, the sample yields 68,000 or so clones. Sequencing was done on a sample of PBMCs. These receptors all stem from a female donor in good health and CMV-seropositive.

The J gene is TRBJ2-2, the V gene TRBV27, with 8 bases matching TRBD2. Germline-derived CDR1 and CDR2 are MNHEY and SMNVEV (reference sequence). Germline trimming cut 3 bases from V and 7 bases from J; bases unmatched to any gene: 7. There are 15 residues in the CDR3. The CDR3 DNA reads TGTGCCAGCAGTTTGGCGGGACTAGTCTACGGGGAGCTGTTTTTT. Translation gives CASSLAGLVYGELFF.

This chain connects TRBV25-1 to TRBJ2-1; 8 bases fit TRBD2. V was pared by 8 bases and J by 8 bases, with 14 bases of the junction left unmatched. CDR1 is MGHDK and CDR2 is SYGVNS in the germline V gene. The CDR3 sequence is 15 residues long. For the CDR3, the DNA is TGTGCCAGCCTGGCGGGGGGCGGATTTTTGGATGAGCAGTTCTTC. Protein sequence: CASLAGGGFLDEQFF.

As DNA, the CDR3 is TGTGCCAGCAGCCAAGACCGGGGAAACATTCAGTACTTC. Translation: CASSQDRGNIQYF. This sequence joins TRBV4-2 and TRBJ2-4, with D possibly TRBD2 on 5 matching bases. The length of the CDR3 is 13 residues. The ends were cut back, 0 bases at V and 6 bases at J, with 6 bases in the middle. Germline CDR1 and CDR2: LGHNA and YNFKEQ.

This sequence joins TRBV27 and TRBJ2-2; TRBD2 matches 9 bases. After removal of 2 bases from V and 7 bases from J, the junction contained 11 bases not matched to a gene. The germline gives CDR1 MNHEY, CDR2 SMNVEV (reference sequence). CDR3 length: 17 amino acids. CDR3 protein: CASSLKSGLAGIGELFF. Written as DNA, the CDR3 is TGTGCCAGCAGTTTAAAGTCCGGTCTAGCGGGAATCGGGGAGCTGTTTTTT.

This chain uses TRBV5-5 with TRBJ1-3, with TRBD1 identical over 7 bases. CDR1 SGHKS and CDR2 YYEKEE come from the germline V gene (reference sequence). The V and J ends lost 4 bases and 0 bases, in that order; junction bases with no gene match: 7. The CDR3 is 16 amino acids. CDR3 coding DNA: TGTGCCAGCAGCCTCCTAAGGGGGCTCTCTGGAAACACCATATATTTT. Its translation is CASSLLRGLSGNTIYF.

V gene TRBV6-5 combines with J gene TRBJ2-1, with 8 bases aligning to TRBD2. The length of the CDR3 is 15 residues. V lost 4 bases, J lost 10 bases, and 12 bases stayed unmatched. The germline V gene encodes CDR1 MNHEY and CDR2 SVGAGI. In DNA, the CDR3 is TGTGCCAGCAGTTTTGGGGGACTAGTCAGCTCCGAGCAGTTCTTC. It specifies CASSFGGLVSSEQFF.

Comments on this clone: The germline gene is not matched at one end of the junction; a read error may be the cause. This specimen includes other DNA sequences encoding the same CDR3. The rearrangement links TRBV7-8 to TRBJ2-3; weak D call: TRBD1 (5 bases). CDR1 SGHVS and CDR2 FQNEAQ come from the germline V gene. The CDR3 consists of 18 residues. CDR3 residues: CARSFSETEPEDTDTQYF. In nucleotides, the CDR3 is TGTGCCCGCAGTTTCAGCGAGACAGAGCCTGAGGACACAGATACGCAGTATTTT.

The rearrangement uses TRBV11-2 and TRBJ2-7; D ambiguous. The germline CDR1 and CDR2 sequences are SGHAT and FQNNGV. Trimming shortened V by 1 base and J by 1 base, and 5 bases separated the two germline ends. The CDR3 sequence is 13 residues long. The CDR3 here is CASSLVLSYEQYF. The CDR3 nucleotides are TGTGCCAGCAGCTTAGTACTTTCCTACGAGCAGTACTTC. The whole variable domain, remainder taken from reference TRBV11-2 and TRBJ2-7, is EAGVAQSPRYKIIEKRQSVAFWCNPISGHATLYWYQQILGQGPKLLIQFQNNGVVDDSQLPKDRFSAERLKGVDSTLKIQPAKLEDSAVYLCASSLVLSYEQYFGPGTRLTVT.

The genes are TRBV5-6 and TRBJ2-3, with TRBD1 matching over 7 bases. Trimming removed 4 bases from V and 0 bases from J; junction bases left unmatched: 8. The CDR3 contains 16 residues. Germline CDR1 reads SGHDT; CDR2 reads YYEEEE. The CDR3, as DNA: TGTGCCAGCAGCGCACAGACAGGGCTCAGCACAGATACGCAGTATTTT. Amino acids: CASSAQTGLSTDTQYF.

The chain links TRBV4-1 to TRBJ2-7, with 13 nucleotides matching TRBD2. The trim removed 5 bases at V and 7 bases at J, leaving 5 bases unmatched. In germline, CDR1 is MGHRA, CDR2 YSYEKL. The CDR3 totals 14 residues. This CDR3 is CASSGTSGKFEQYF. Written as DNA, the CDR3 is TGCGCCAGCAGCGGGACTAGCGGGAAGTTTGAGCAGTACTTC.

The rearrangement joins TRBV7-2 to TRBJ1-1; D might be TRBD1 (5 bases). The V end lost 5 bases, the J end lost 3 bases, and 13 bases lay between the germline ends. Germline lookup yields CDR1 SGHTA and CDR2 FQGNSA. This CDR3 is 14 amino acids long. Here the CDR3 reads CASSIAGFDTEAFF. The CDR3 DNA is TGTGCCAGCAGCATCGCAGGGTTTGACACTGAAGCTTTCTTT.

The chain uses TRBV25-1 and TRBJ1-1; 8 nucleotides line up with TRBD1. The CDR3 consists of 12 residues. Germline V CDR1 and CDR2: MGHDK, SYGVNS. J lost 11 bases, V lost 8 bases, and 10 bases had no gene match. CDR3 loop: CASETRGLGAFF. CDR3 coding DNA: TGTGCCAGCGAGACCAGGGGGCTGGGGGCTTTCTTT.

V and J are TRBV11-2 and TRBJ2-7; D is possibly TRBD1 (7 bases). The CDR3 loop spans 12 amino acids. Germline assignment: CDR1 SGHAT and CDR2 FQNNGV. Trimming took 5 bases from V and 5 from J, leaving 10 bases between them. CDR3 residues: CASSGGGDEQYF. The CDR3 DNA reads TGTGCCAGCAGCGGAGGGGGCGACGAGCAGTACTTC. The variable domain in full, completed from reference TRBV11-2 and TRBJ2-7, reads EAGVAQSPRYKIIEKRQSVAFWCNPISGHATLYWYQQILGQGPKLLIQFQNNGVVDDSQLPKDRFSAERLKGVDSTLKIQPAKLEDSAVYLCASSGGGDEQYFGPGTRLTVT.

The rearrangement links TRBV5-5 to TRBJ2-1; 9 bases are shared with TRBD1. J gave up 1 base and V 4 bases, and 9 bases lay outside the gene matches. CDR1 is SGHKS and CDR2 is YYEKEE in the germline V gene (reference sequence). This CDR3 region has 17 residues. The CDR3 region has the DNA TGTGCCAGCAGCCAATTGGGACAGGGACGGTCCTACAATGAGCAGTTCTTC. Amino acids: CASSQLGQGRSYNEQFF.

The chain combines TRBV5-1 with TRBJ2-7; D gene unclear. CDR1 and CDR2 from the germline V gene are SGHRS and YFSETQ. This CDR3 comprises 14 residues. V shed 2 bases and J shed 0 bases, with 9 bases lying between them. The DNA of the CDR3 is TGCGCCAGCAGCTTAGATGCACACTCCTACGAGCAGTACTTC. Amino acids: CASSLDAHSYEQYF. The whole variable domain, filled in from reference TRBV5-1 and TRBJ2-7, reads KAGVTQTPRYLIKTRGQQVTLSCSPISGHRSVSWYQQTPGQGLQFLFEYFSETQRNKGNFPGRFSGRQFSNSRSEMNVSTLELGDSALYLCASSLDAHSYEQYFGPGTRLTVT.

The chain has TRBV1 and TRBJ2-3; the DNA was not used to check the table's D call, TRBD2. TRBV1 is deemed a pseudogene. CDR3 length equals 23 residues. The DNA of the CDR3 is TGCACCAGCAGCCAAGCCCCAACGAGACTAGCGGGAGAGGACGGTGGGTCCACAGATACGCAGTATTTT. Translated, it gives CTSSQAPTRLAGEDGGSTDTQYF.

This chain connects TRBV28 to TRBJ2-7; 7 bases fit TRBD2. Per the germline V gene, CDR1 is MDHEN and CDR2 is SYDVKM. This CDR3 region has 18 residues. V was clipped by 5 bases and J by 6 bases; unmatched bases: 22. In DNA form, the CDR3 reads TGTGCCAGCAGTCCCCGGGGGTGGACGAGGGAGGGAGGGTTCGAGCAGTACTTC. This sequence encodes CASSPRGWTREGGFEQYF.

V usage is TRBV7-9 and J usage is TRBJ2-3; D is unresolved. In germline, CDR1 is SEHNR, CDR2 FQNEAQ (reference sequence). The CDR3 length is 12 residues. Trimming took off 4 bases at V and 3 bases at J, with 5 bases between the two ends. In nucleotides, the CDR3 is TGTGCCAGCAGCTCGAGTACAGATACGCAGTATTTT. This codes for CASSSSTDTQYF.

This chain joins TRBV7-9 and TRBJ1-1; the D is unclear. V was cut by 5 bases and J by 1 base, with 8 bases left in between. Germline CDR1 reads SEHNR; CDR2 reads FQNEAQ (reference sequence). The length of the CDR3 is 13 residues. The CDR3 nucleotides read TGTGCCAGCAGCCCCACTGCGAACACTGAAGCTTTCTTT. The encoded protein is CASSPTANTEAFF.

V gene TRBV27 combines with J gene TRBJ2-4; no definite D call. The germline gives CDR1 MNHEY, CDR2 SMNVEV (reference sequence). This CDR3 region has 13 residues. Trimming removed 3 bases from V and 1 base from J, with 4 bases in between. This CDR3 is CASSFSAKNIQYF. The CDR3 bases are TGTGCCAGCAGTTTCTCGGCCAAAAACATTCAGTACTTC.

The chain couples TRBV6-1 to TRBJ2-7, with a possible D match to TRBD1 (5 bases). Trimming left V 2 bases short and J 3 bases short, with 26 bases between. CDR3 length: 19 amino acids. Germline V gene data show CDR1 as MNHNS and CDR2 as SASEGT. For the CDR3, the DNA is TGTGCCAGCAGTGAATCAAGGTCTGGCAGGGCCGCGAAAGGCTACGAGCAGTACTTC. Its translation is CASSESRSGRAAKGYEQYF.

V and J are TRBV28 and TRBJ2-1; 10 nucleotides align to TRBD1. CDR3 length equals 15 residues. Per germline, CDR1 MDHEN and CDR2 SYDVKM. V gave up 4 bases and J gave up 6 bases; unmatched junction bases: 6. In nucleotides, the CDR3 is TGTGCCAGCAGTTCCCCCGGGACAGGGGTCAATGAGCAGTTCTTC. Translated: CASSSPGTGVNEQFF.

The rearrangement joins TRBV19 to TRBJ1-2, with 8 positions matching TRBD1. J gave up 5 bases and V 7 bases, and 9 bases lay outside the gene matches. This CDR3 region has 14 residues. Germline V lookup: CDR1 LNHDA, CDR2 SQIVND (reference sequence). DNA of the CDR3: TGTGCCAGTAATCTTGTCGGGACAGGATATGGCTACACCTTC. This sequence encodes CASNLVGTGYGYTF.